These T cell receptor beta chains were read from a single sample in a study of blood T cell repertoires in COVID-19. This table comes from immunoSEQ multiplex PCR, and its TCRdb copy is limited to in-frame clones, with some not included. The sample consists of roughly 150,000 clones, roughly 88% of them appearing once. Sequencing was performed on PBMCs or T cells enriched from blood (not recorded which). The receptors come from a man in his 70s who had been exposed to COVID-19. The CDR3 runs from the conserved cysteine through the conserved F or W. D genes are given only for firm matches. Clone size is not always given. Where it is, it says once, few, many or a class for expanded clones.

v_gene	d_gene	j_gene	abundance	CDR3nt	CDR3aa
TRBV4-1	.	TRBJ1-1	.	TGCGCCAGCAGCCAAGAAGCGGGCAGGGCCAACACTGAAGCTTTCTTT	CASSQEAGRANTEAFF
TRBV12-3/TRBV12-4	TRBD1	TRBJ2-3	.	TGTGCCAGCAGTTTTGAGGGGGCAGGTACGCAGTATTTT	CASSFEGAGTQYF
TRBV6-5	.	TRBJ1-2	few	TGTGCCACCGGGGGGAACTATGGCTACACCTTC	CATGGNYGYTF
TRBV4-3	.	TRBJ1-1	.	TGCGCCAGCAGCCAGGTAGGGGGCACTGAAGCTTTCTTT	CASSQVGGTEAFF
TRBV3-1/TRBV3-2	TRBD1	TRBJ1-6	.	TGTGCCAGCAGCCAAGGGACAGGTGGAAATTCACCCCTCCACTTT	CASSQGTGGNSPLHF
TRBV3-1/TRBV3-2	.	TRBJ2-2	.	TGTGCCAGCAGCCCACTGTACCCGCGAGGCGGTGGCACCGGGGAGCTGTTTTTT	CASSPLYPRGGGTGELFF
TRBV6-7	.	TRBJ1-1	once	TGTGCCAGCTACTCCCTAGGGGGGAACACTGAAGCTTTCTTT	CASYSLGGNTEAFF
TRBV29-1	TRBD1	TRBJ1-1	.	TGCAGCGTAAACAGGGGGAGGACTGAAGCTTTCTTT	CSVNRGRTEAFF
TRBV28	TRBD1	TRBJ2-5	once	TGTGCCAGCAGGGCCCCGGGACAGGGGTACCAAGAGACCCAGTACTTC	CASRAPGQGYQETQYF
TRBV2	TRBD1	TRBJ1-1	.	TGTGCCACCAGGGACAGCGGAAGGACTGAAGCTTTCTTT	CATRDSGRTEAFF
TRBV3-1/TRBV3-2	.	TRBJ2-7	.	TGTGCCAGCAGCCAACTAGAGAAAGGTCAGCAGTACTTC	CASSQLEKGQQYF
TRBV5-4	TRBD2	TRBJ2-1	once	TGTGCCAGCAGCCGGCTAGCGGAGCCCAATGAGCAGTTCTTC	CASSRLAEPNEQFF
TRBV15	TRBD2	TRBJ2-1	.	TGTGCCACGACCTTGGGCGGGAGGGCGAACAATGAGCAGTTCTTC	CATTLGGRANNEQFF
TRBV18	.	TRBJ2-7	.	TGTGCCAGCTCACCTTCGGGGAGTCGGTACGAGCAGTACTTC	CASSPSGSRYEQYF
TRBV27	TRBD1	TRBJ2-7	.	TGTGCCAGCAGCCCCGAATCGGGACAGGGGAGGTACGAGCAGTACTTC	CASSPESGQGRYEQYF
TRBV7-8	TRBD1	TRBJ2-7	.	TGTGCCAGCAGCCGGACAGGCTCCTACGAGCAGTACTTC	CASSRTGSYEQYF
TRBV6-5	.	TRBJ1-2	.	TGTGCCAGCAGTTACGGGGCCTCTGGCTACACCTTC	CASSYGASGYTF
TRBV2	TRBD1	TRBJ2-7	few	TGTGCCAGCAGTTTTTCAACCAAGACAGGGTCCTACGAGCAGTACTTC	CASSFSTKTGSYEQYF
TRBV5-6	.	TRBJ2-2	.	TGTGCCAGCACTCCTGGTTGGAGGGGGCAAAGCGGGGAGCTGTTTTTT	CASTPGWRGQSGELFF
TRBV11-2	.	TRBJ2-3	.	TGTGCCAGCAGCAAACTAGGGGAGGCAGATACGCAGTATTTT	CASSKLGEADTQYF
TRBV6-2/TRBV6-3	TRBD1	TRBJ1-5	.	TGTGCCAGCAGTTACTCGCTCCGAGACAGGGATTTTTCCCAGCATTTT	CASSYSLRDRDFSQHF
TRBV3-1/TRBV3-2	.	TRBJ1-1	.	TGTGCCAGCAGCCCAATGGACAGCATGAACACTGAAGCTTTCTTT	CASSPMDSMNTEAFF
TRBV6-2/TRBV6-3	TRBD2	TRBJ2-2	.	TGTGCCAGCAGTTTGGGACTAGTCCCCGGGGAGCTGTTTTTT	CASSLGLVPGELFF
TRBV6-2/TRBV6-3	TRBD2	TRBJ2-2	once	TGTGCCAGCAGTTACGAGTCACTAGCGCGAACCGGGGAGCTGTTTTTT	CASSYESLARTGELFF
TRBV11-2	TRBD2	TRBJ2-2	.	TGTGCCAGCTCAGTAGCGGGAGTGTCCGGGGAGCTGTTTTTT	CASSVAGVSGELFF
TRBV15	TRBD1	TRBJ2-7	few	TGTGCCACCAGCAGAGAGGGGGACAGGGGGCATGAGCAGTACTTC	CATSREGDRGHEQYF
TRBV18	TRBD2	TRBJ2-7	.	TGTGCCAGCTCAGCCCGCCCAGCGGGGGGCTCCTACGAGCAGTACTTC	CASSARPAGGSYEQYF
TRBV9	.	TRBJ2-5	.	TGTGCCAGCAGCCCGAGACAGGATCAAGAGACCCAGTACTTC	CASSPRQDQETQYF
TRBV21-1	.	TRBJ2-7	.	TGTGCCAGCAGCAATAGGTCCAGGGATGGCGACGAGCAGTACTTC	CASSNRSRDGDEQYF
TRBV9	TRBD1	TRBJ1-6	many	TGTGCCAGCAGGAGGGACAGGGTCAATTCACCCCTCCACTTT	CASRRDRVNSPLHF
TRBV7-9	.	TRBJ1-2	.	TGTGCCAGCAGCTTAGCGCTGGGGGAGGGGTATGGCTACACCTTC	CASSLALGEGYGYTF
TRBV7-6	.	TRBJ2-7	.	TGTGCCAGCAGCGTAGGACAGAACTACGAGCAGTACTTC	CASSVGQNYEQYF
TRBV5-5	TRBD2	TRBJ2-7	.	TGTGCCAGCAGCTTTACTAGCGGGGGGTCCTACGAGCAGTACTTC	CASSFTSGGSYEQYF
TRBV5-6	TRBD2	TRBJ2-7	.	TGTGCCAGCAGCCTTGGACTAGCGGGAGGTCACCTCTTCGAGCAGTACTTC	CASSLGLAGGHLFEQYF
TRBV5-1	TRBD1	TRBJ1-6	.	TGCGCCAGCAGCAGAGATACCGGGACAGGATCTTCACCCCTCCACTTT	CASSRDTGTGSSPLHF
TRBV18	.	TRBJ1-1	.	TGTGCCAGCTCACCAACCCAGGCGTACACTGAAGCTTTCTTT	CASSPTQAYTEAFF
TRBV6-2/TRBV6-3	TRBD1	TRBJ2-7	once	TGTGCCAGCAGTTACTCCGGGACAGGGGGATACGAGCAGTACTTC	CASSYSGTGGYEQYF
TRBV6-2/TRBV6-3	TRBD2	TRBJ2-5	.	TGTGCCAGCAGTTACTCAGGTAGCGGGGGGGCCAAAGAGACCCAGTACTTC	CASSYSGSGGAKETQYF
TRBV4-2	.	TRBJ1-2	.	TGTGCCAGCAGCCAAGGGGGGGCTAACTATGGCTACACCTTC	CASSQGGANYGYTF
TRBV4-1	TRBD1	TRBJ1-4	.	TGCGCCAGCAGCCCAACGCCCGGGACAGTTAGGAAGGAAAAACTGTTTTTT	CASSPTPGTVRKEKLFF
TRBV27	.	TRBJ1-2	.	TGTGCCAGCAGCCCCGGGGTATCTAACTATGGCTACACCTTC	CASSPGVSNYGYTF
TRBV5-4	.	TRBJ2-1	.	TGTGCCAGCAGCCGAGGCGGCGAGCAGTTCTTC	CASSRGGEQFF
TRBV18	.	TRBJ1-6	few	TGTGCCAGCTCAGCTACAGGGCCGGCGGATTCACCCCTCCACTTT	CASSATGPADSPLHF
TRBV14	.	TRBJ2-7	.	TGTGCCAGCAGCCGTCAGAGCCAGGGGACCTACGAGCAGTACTTC	CASSRQSQGTYEQYF
TRBV21-1	.	TRBJ1-2	.	TGTGCCAGCACCGCGGACTGGAACTATGGCTACACCTTC	CASTADWNYGYTF
TRBV11-2	.	TRBJ2-7	.	TGTGCCAGCAAGACAGGTCCCGAGCAGTACTTC	CASKTGPEQYF
TRBV10-2	.	TRBJ1-5	.	TGCGCCAGCAGTGAGTCCATTTATCAGCCCCAGCATTTT	CASSESIYQPQHF
TRBV27	.	TRBJ1-2	.	TGTGCCAGCAGTTTCCGGGAAGGTAGGGGCTACACCTTC	CASSFREGRGYTF